This is a list of T cell receptor beta chains from one sample in a study of blood T cell repertoires in COVID-19. Measured with immunoSEQ multiplex PCR; TCRdb has only the in-frame clones, and not every one. The sample has some 300,000 clones, 88% seen once. Sequenced: peripheral blood. The source of these receptors is a woman between 25 and 40 years old who had recovered from COVID-19. The CDR3 runs from the conserved cysteine through the conserved F or W. Fields, in order: D gene, V gene, clone size, J gene, CDR3 DNA, CDR3 protein. A D gene is named only where the DNA matches it firmly. Only part of the rows carry a size: once, few, many, or a class if the clone is expanded.

.	TRBV18	.	TRBJ2-1	TGTGCCAGCTCACTCGGCATGGAGGGTCGCGCCTACAATGAGCAGTTCTTC	CASSLGMEGRAYNEQFF
TRBD1	TRBV5-1	.	TRBJ1-1	TGCGCCAGCAGGCGGGACAGGCTTACTGAAGCTTTCTTT	CASRRDRLTEAFF
.	TRBV6-1	few	TRBJ1-1	TGTGCCAGCAGTGAAGCGTTGACAGATGAAGCTTTCTTT	CASSEALTDEAFF
TRBD1	TRBV2	.	TRBJ2-7	TGTGCCAGCAGTGAAAAGGGACAGTCCTACGAGCAGTACTTC	CASSEKGQSYEQYF
.	TRBV7-2	.	TRBJ1-1	TGTGCCAGCAGCAGGGGTGAAGCTTTCTTT	CASSRGEAFF
.	TRBV9	.	TRBJ2-2	TGTGCCAGCAGCGTAGGACGTGGCGGAGGTAACACCGGGGAGCTGTTTTTT	CASSVGRGGGNTGELFF
.	TRBV24-1	.	TRBJ1-1	TGTGCCACCAGAGAAACGGGTTTGAACACTGAAGCTTTCTTT	CATRETGLNTEAFF
TRBD1	TRBV28	.	TRBJ2-7	TGTGCCAGCACCCTTACAGGGGGTCGCGAGCAGTACTTC	CASTLTGGREQYF
TRBD1	TRBV18	.	TRBJ2-7	TGTGCCAGCTCACCACCCGGGACAGTCCTCCACGAGCAGTACTTC	CASSPPGTVLHEQYF
TRBD2	TRBV5-8	.	TRBJ2-1	TGTGCCAGCAGCTCCGGGACTAGCGGATACAATGAGCAGTTCTTC	CASSSGTSGYNEQFF
.	TRBV15	.	TRBJ2-7	TGTGCCACCAGCAGAGATACGGGAATATTTTACGAGCAGTACTTC	CATSRDTGIFYEQYF
TRBD1	TRBV4-1	.	TRBJ2-3	TGCGCCAGCAGCCGGACAGGGGCGAGGGGAGATACGCAGTATTTT	CASSRTGARGDTQYF
TRBD1	TRBV7-2	.	TRBJ1-1	TGTGCCAGCAGCGCTGACAGGGTCGCGGCTTTCTTT	CASSADRVAAFF
.	TRBV28	.	TRBJ2-2	TGTGCCAGCAGCCACAGGGTGAACACCGGGGAGCTGTTTTTT	CASSHRVNTGELFF
.	TRBV4-3	.	TRBJ1-1	TGCGCCAGCAGCCAAGAACTGCAGGGGACTGAAGCTTTCTTT	CASSQELQGTEAFF
.	TRBV2	.	TRBJ2-7	TGTGCCAGCAGTCGGGAATACGAGCAGTACTTC	CASSREYEQYF
.	TRBV4-1	.	TRBJ1-6	TGCGCCAGCAGGAACTGGGGGGATTCACCCCTCCACTTT	CASRNWGDSPLHF
TRBD1	TRBV6-5	.	TRBJ1-2	TGTGCCAGTCTGACAGGGGGATATGGCTACACCTTC	CASLTGGYGYTF
TRBD1	TRBV4-2	.	TRBJ2-5	TGTGCCAGCAGCCCGGGACAGGGGGTTATCGAGACCCAGTACTTC	CASSPGQGVIETQYF
.	TRBV10-1	few	TRBJ1-2	TGCGCCAGCACGACAGGCCGCGACTATGGCTACACCTTC	CASTTGRDYGYTF
.	TRBV28	once	TRBJ1-1	TGTGCCAGCAGTTTACAGGGACACGATGCGGGCTTT	CASSLQGHDAGF
TRBD1	TRBV11-2	.	TRBJ2-7	TGTGCCAGCAGCCGTTTCCGGGACAGGGTGAATGAGCAGTACTTC	CASSRFRDRVNEQYF
TRBD2	TRBV27	.	TRBJ2-5	TGTGCCAGCAGTCGAACTAGCGGGGGGGCTAGAGGGGAGACCCAGTACTTC	CASSRTSGGARGETQYF
.	TRBV2	.	TRBJ2-1	TGTGCCAGCAGCCCTGACAGTAATGAGCAGTTCTTC	CASSPDSNEQFF
TRBD2	TRBV5-1	once	TRBJ2-1	TGCGCCAGCAGCATGGGACTAGCGGGAACCTACAATGAGCAGTTCTTC	CASSMGLAGTYNEQFF
TRBD2	TRBV7-6	.	TRBJ2-3	TGTGCCAGCAGCTTCGGCGGGGGTAGCACAGATACGCAGTATTTT	CASSFGGGSTDTQYF
.	TRBV6-5	.	TRBJ2-1	TGTGCCAGCAGTTACAACGGTTACAATGAGCAGTTCTTC	CASSYNGYNEQFF
TRBD1	TRBV5-1	.	TRBJ1-1	TGCGCCAGCAGCTGGGGACAGCCGAACACTGAAGCTTTCTTT	CASSWGQPNTEAFF
.	TRBV18	.	TRBJ1-4	TGTGCCAGCTCACCAGTCCCCTTCCTAACAACTAATGAAAAACTGTTTTTT	CASSPVPFLTTNEKLFF
TRBD1	TRBV7-2	once	TRBJ2-7	TGTGCCAGCAGCGGCTCCAGGGGGCTCCGCGAGCAGTACTTC	CASSGSRGLREQYF
TRBD1	TRBV10-3	.	TRBJ2-1	TGTGCCATCAGTGATAAAAGAGGACAGGTCAAAGATGAGCAGTTCTTC	CAISDKRGQVKDEQFF
TRBD2	TRBV11-3	.	TRBJ2-3	TGTGCCAGCAGCCGTGGACTAGCGGGCACAGATACGCAGTATTTT	CASSRGLAGTDTQYF
TRBD1	TRBV5-4	.	TRBJ2-7	TGTGCCAGCAGCCCGGAGGGTCGGAACAGGGGGCAATCTTGGGAGCAGTACTTC	CASSPEGRNRGQSWEQYF
.	TRBV9	.	TRBJ2-7	TGTGCCAGCAGCGCAACCTACGAGCAGTACTTC	CASSATYEQYF
.	TRBV9	.	TRBJ1-1	TGTGCCAGCAGCGACCACAGGGCGGGGGACACTGAAGCTTTCTTT	CASSDHRAGDTEAFF
TRBD2	TRBV3-1/TRBV3-2	.	TRBJ2-1	TGTGCCAGCAGCCATTATAGCGGGGGGGCCGGCGAGCAGTTCTTC	CASSHYSGGAGEQFF
.	TRBV13	.	TRBJ2-7	TGTGCCAGCAGCTTAGAAAAGGTCGGGTCTGCTCCTATGTTCTACGAGCAGTACTTC	CASSLEKVGSAPMFYEQYF
TRBD1	TRBV29-1	.	TRBJ2-5	TGCAGCGTTGGACAGGGACCGGGGGAGACCCAGTACTTC	CSVGQGPGETQYF
.	TRBV30	.	TRBJ1-2	TGTGCCTGGGCCCGAGGCGGGATAAAAGGCTACACCTTC	CAWARGGIKGYTF
.	TRBV28	few	TRBJ1-1	TGTGCCAGCAGGCTTAACATGAACACTGAAGCTTTCTTT	CASRLNMNTEAFF
.	TRBV7-2	.	TRBJ1-5	TGTGCCAGCAGCATCCAAAGGGGGCAGCCCCAGCATTTT	CASSIQRGQPQHF
.	TRBV5-4	.	TRBJ2-5	TGTGCCAGCAGCGAGTCGGGGGAGACCCAGTACTTC	CASSESGETQYF
.	TRBV10-3	.	TRBJ1-5	TGTGCCATCAGTGAGGCCGCCGGGCCCCAGCATTTT	CAISEAAGPQHF
TRBD1	TRBV4-1	.	TRBJ1-1	TGCGCCAGCAGCCACACCGGGACAGGGACGGGCACTGAAGCTTTCTTT	CASSHTGTGTGTEAFF
.	TRBV4-1	.	TRBJ2-3	TGCGCCAGCAGCCAAGATCAGGTACTCGGAGATACGCAGTATTTT	CASSQDQVLGDTQYF
.	TRBV2	.	TRBJ2-2	TGTGCCAGCAGTGAAAAAGGGGCCATACAAGGGTCCGGGGAGCTGTTTTTT	CASSEKGAIQGSGELFF
.	TRBV9	.	TRBJ1-6	TGTGCCAGCAGCGGTTCACGGGAGGGTTATAATTCACCCCTCCACTTT	CASSGSREGYNSPLHF
.	TRBV7-6	.	TRBJ2-3	TGTGCCAGCAGCCCCTCGGCGCGGGGCTACACAGATACGCAGTATTTT	CASSPSARGYTDTQYF
TRBD2	TRBV4-2	.	TRBJ2-6	TGTGCCAGCAGCCGGACTAGCGGGGGCTTTAGCTCTGGGGCCAACGTCCTGACTTTC	CASSRTSGGFSSGANVLTF
.	TRBV28	.	TRBJ1-3	TGTGCCAGCAGTACTCTGGGAAACACCATATATTTT	CASSTLGNTIYF
.	TRBV28	.	TRBJ2-5	TGTGCCAGCAGTTTTCGACAGTCAGAGACCCAGTACTTC	CASSFRQSETQYF
TRBD2	TRBV7-3	.	TRBJ2-3	TGTGCCAGCAGTCCCGGGGCTAGCGGTCTTCGCACAGATACGCAGTATTTT	CASSPGASGLRTDTQYF
TRBD2	TRBV19	.	TRBJ2-7	TGTGCCAGTAGTACCGGACGACTAGCGGGGCTCTACGAGCAGTACTTC	CASSTGRLAGLYEQYF
TRBD1	TRBV7-8	.	TRBJ1-2	TGTGCCAGCAGCTTATACCAGGGGGTCGACTATGGCTACACCTTC	CASSLYQGVDYGYTF
.	TRBV30	.	TRBJ1-5	TGTGCCTGGAGTGTTCAGGGGAAAGGCAATCAGCCCCAGCATTTT	CAWSVQGKGNQPQHF
TRBD1	TRBV5-1	.	TRBJ2-3	TGCGCCAGCAGCTCTCCGGGACAGGGGGCGGATACGCAGTATTTT	CASSSPGQGADTQYF
TRBD2	TRBV7-2	.	TRBJ2-5	TGTGCCAGCAGCTCTAGCGGGGCCTGGGAGACCCAGTACTTC	CASSSSGAWETQYF
TRBD1	TRBV12-3/TRBV12-4	.	TRBJ1-1	TGTGCCAGCAGTTCCGACAGGGGGCCTGAAGCTTTCTTT	CASSSDRGPEAFF
.	TRBV6-2/TRBV6-3	.	TRBJ1-5	TGTGCCAGCAGTTACAGCACGGTGGGCAATCAGCCCCAGCATTTT	CASSYSTVGNQPQHF
TRBD2	TRBV4-2	.	TRBJ2-3	TGTGCCAGCAGCCAAGATCGTGGGGCTAGCGGGGGGCGTGGAGATACGCAGTATTTT	CASSQDRGASGGRGDTQYF